One sample yielded the 19 T cell receptor beta chains listed below, sequenced in a study of blood T cell repertoires in COVID-19. Profiling relied on immunoSEQ multiplex PCR, and the TCRdb table lists in-frame clones only, not all of them. In the table there are 150,000 to 200,000 clones, 70% to 90% of which are singletons. The sample was peripheral blood. The receptors here all came from a woman in her 30s with acute or convalescent COVID-19.

The chain carries TRBV27 and TRBJ1-2; 10 bases match TRBD1. Germline-derived CDR1 and CDR2 are MNHEY and SMNVEV (reference sequence). This CDR3 has 14 amino acids. The J segment lost 7 bases and the V segment lost 5 bases, leaving 7 bases of the junction unmatched. As DNA, the CDR3 is TGTGCCAGCAGTCCCCAGACAGGGGGCGGTGGCTACACCTTC. Its translation: CASSPQTGGGGYTF.

The chain couples TRBV7-9 to TRBJ2-5; 7 bases are a match to TRBD2. V shed 5 bases and J 5 bases; nucleotides not matched to a gene: 11. There are 15 residues in the CDR3. Germline V CDR1 and CDR2: SEHNR, FQNEAQ (reference sequence). CDR3: CASSPGTTRGETQYF. CDR3 nucleotide sequence: TGTGCCAGCAGCCCCGGGACTACGCGAGGGGAGACCCAGTACTTC. The full variable domain, completed using reference TRBV7-9 and TRBJ2-5, is DTGVSQNPRHKITKRGQNVTFRCDPISEHNRLYWYRQTLGQGPEFLTYFQNEAQLEKSRLLSDRFSAERPKGSFSTLEIQRTEQGDSAMYLCASSPGTTRGETQYFGPGTRLLVL.

The V gene is TRBV11-2, the J gene TRBJ1-1; D ambiguous. V shed 5 bases and J shed 6 bases, with 16 bases lying between them. Germline V gives CDR1 SGHAT, CDR2 FQNNGV. The CDR3 has 14 residues. CDR3 sequence: CASSLGVRNSEAFF. In nucleotides, the CDR3 is TGTGCCAGCAGCCTGGGCGTTCGTAACTCTGAAGCTTTCTTT.

V is TRBV5-4 and J is TRBJ2-3; 12 bases align to TRBD2. V gave up 4 bases and J gave up 6 bases; unmatched junction bases: 9. Germline V CDR1 and CDR2: SGHNT, YYREEE (reference sequence). CDR3 size: 16 residues. The CDR3 bases are TGTGCCAGCAGCGGGGCTAGCGGGAGGGCGGGGGATACGCAGTATTTT. Protein sequence: CASSGASGRAGDTQYF.

This clone was detected only once. V and J are TRBV23-1 and TRBJ1-1, with D possibly being TRBD1 (5 bases). TRBV23-1 is identified as an open reading frame with a role that is uncertain. The CDR3 is made up of 12 amino acids. The V gene lost 11 bases and the J gene lost 6 bases, with 16 bases spanning the gap. CDR3 DNA sequence: TGCGCCCCCTTGGGGGGTCGGGCTGAAGCTTTCTTT. It codes for CAPLGGRAEAFF.

The genes are TRBV5-1 and TRBJ1-1; the match to TRBD1 covers 7 bases. The germline gives CDR1 SGHRS, CDR2 YFSETQ. V gave up 4 bases and J gave up 7 bases; unmatched junction bases: 10. CDR3 length: 14 residues. The CDR3 is CASSRGTVGDEAFF. The CDR3 DNA reads as TGCGCCAGCAGCCGAGGGACAGTCGGAGATGAAGCTTTCTTT.

V gene TRBV5-4 combines with J gene TRBJ2-7, with TRBD2 matching over 10 bases. CDR3 length: 14 amino acids. The germline V gene has CDR1 SGHNT and CDR2 YYREEE (reference sequence). Germline trimming cut 5 bases from V and 3 bases from J; bases unmatched to any gene: 5. The CDR3 DNA follows: TGTGCCAGCAGGTGGACTAGCGGAGACTACGAGCAGTACTTC. Translated, it gives CASRWTSGDYEQYF.

A single count supports this clone. The J gene is TRBJ2-1, the V gene TRBV11-3; D perhaps matches TRBD1 (5 bases). Trimming removed 5 bases from V and 4 bases from J, with 15 bases in between. The CDR3 sequence is 15 residues long. CDR1 SGHNT and CDR2 YENEEA come from the germline V gene. This chain's CDR3 is CASSPAGLTYNEQFF. The CDR3 DNA sequence: TGTGCCAGCAGCCCAGCAGGGTTAACATACAATGAGCAGTTCTTC. Variable domain in full (rest from reference TRBV11-3 and TRBJ2-1): EAGVVQSPRYKIIEKKQPVAFWCNPISGHNTLYWYLQNLGQGPELLIRYENEEAVDDSQLPKDRFSAERLKGVDSTLKIQPAELGDSAVYLCASSPAGLTYNEQFFGPGTRLTVL.

The J gene is TRBJ1-6, the V gene TRBV7-2, with no clear D. Germline V gives CDR1 SGHTA, CDR2 FQGNSA. V was trimmed by 5 bases and J by 0 bases, leaving 17 bases between them. This CDR3 is built from 18 residues. CDR3 region: CASSLRLFPTSYNSPLHF. In nucleotides, the CDR3 is TGTGCCAGCAGCCTTAGACTTTTCCCCACCTCCTATAATTCACCCCTCCACTTT.

The rearrangement joins TRBV29-1 to TRBJ2-1, with D unresolved. V lost 4 bases, J lost 0 bases, and 4 bases lay in between. This CDR3 is 12 amino acids long. Germline V lookup: CDR1 SQVTM, CDR2 ANQGSEA. As DNA, the CDR3 is TGCAGCGTTGCTAGCTCCTACAATGAGCAGTTCTTC. It codes for CSVASSYNEQFF.

This clone was seen a handful of times. Mismatch with germline at one junction end may stem from a read error. This chain uses TRBV5-4 with TRBJ1-3, with 9 bases lining up with TRBD1. CDR1 is SGHNT and CDR2 is YYREEE in the germline V gene (reference sequence). This CDR3 is 14 amino acids long. In DNA, the CDR3 is TGTGCCGGCAGTACAGGGGGCGCAGGAAACACCATATATTTT. Amino acid sequence: CAGSTGGAGNTIYF.

The rearrangement links TRBV5-1 to TRBJ2-1; 9 bases are shared with TRBD2. Germline loops: CDR1 SGHRS, CDR2 YFSETQ. The trim removed 6 bases at V and 6 bases at J, leaving 7 bases unmatched. CDR3 length: 14 residues. The CDR3 nucleotides are TGCGCCAGCACGATTAGCGGGAGCCTCAATGAGCAGTTCTTC. It specifies CASTISGSLNEQFF.

The chain couples TRBV7-2 to TRBJ1-1, with TRBD1 matching over 8 bases. Trimming at V came to 5 bases and at J to 5 bases, leaving 7 bases not matched to a gene. The germline CDR1 and CDR2 sequences are SGHTA and FQGNSA. This CDR3 region has 14 residues. The CDR3 DNA is TGTGCCAGCAGCCCGCAGGGGGCGCTAACTGAAGCTTTCTTT. The encoded protein is CASSPQGALTEAFF.

The chain employs TRBV7-9 and TRBJ2-1; TRBD2 might be the D (5 bases). V was pared by 5 bases and J by 3 bases, with 14 bases between. The CDR3 sequence is 15 residues long. Germline CDR1 is SEHNR and CDR2 is FQNEAQ (reference sequence). CDR3 loop: CASSPRPGSYNEQFF. CDR3 in DNA: TGTGCCAGCAGCCCCCGGCCGGGAAGCTACAATGAGCAGTTCTTC. Looking up the rest from reference TRBV7-9 and TRBJ2-1 gives the full variable domain: DTGVSQNPRHKITKRGQNVTFRCDPISEHNRLYWYRQTLGQGPEFLTYFQNEAQLEKSRLLSDRFSAERPKGSFSTLEIQRTEQGDSAMYLCASSPRPGSYNEQFFGPGTRLTVL.

The V and J genes are TRBV28 and TRBJ2-7, with 10 positions matching TRBD2. Germline CDR1 reads MDHEN; CDR2 reads SYDVKM. This CDR3 comprises 14 residues. V shed 10 bases, J shed 5 bases, and the junction held 11 bases outside the gene matches. CDR3 loop: CATEASGRSDEQYF. For the CDR3, the DNA is TGTGCCACGGAGGCTAGCGGGAGATCAGACGAGCAGTACTTC. Drawing the rest from reference TRBV28 and TRBJ2-7, the complete variable domain is DVKVTQSSRYLVKRTGEKVFLECVQDMDHENMFWYRQDPGLGLRLIYFSYDVKMKEKGDIPEGYSVSREKKERFSLILESASTNQTSMYLCATEASGRSDEQYFGPGTRLTVT.

The J gene is TRBJ2-7, the V gene TRBV5-1; TRBD1 matches 8 bases. The CDR3 totals 14 residues. V was clipped by 4 bases and J by 0 bases; unmatched bases: 3. Germline V gives CDR1 SGHRS, CDR2 YFSETQ. CDR3 amino acids: CASSSQGASYEQYF. CDR3 nucleotide sequence: TGCGCCAGCAGCAGTCAGGGGGCCTCCTACGAGCAGTACTTC.

The rearrangement joins TRBV29-1 to TRBJ1-3; a weak D match, TRBD1 (5 bases). The CDR3 is 12 amino acids. Trimming shortened V by 7 bases and J by 4 bases, and 11 bases separated the two germline ends. Germline V gene sequence: CDR1 SQVTM, CDR2 ANQGSEA. CDR3 protein: CSGSKGGNTIYF. CDR3 nucleotide sequence: TGCAGCGGATCAAAGGGGGGAAACACCATATATTTT. The variable domain in full, with the rest retrieved from reference TRBV29-1 and TRBJ1-3, is SAVISQKPSRDICQRGTSLTIQCQVDSQVTMMFWYRQQPGQSLTLIATANQGSEATYESGFVIDKFPISRPNLTFSTLTVSNMSPEDSSIYLCSGSKGGNTIYFGEGSWLTVV.

This chain links TRBV12-3 or TRBV12-4 with TRBJ1-3; D is unclear. The CDR3 covers 12 residues. V lost 3 bases and J lost 7, with 7 bases in between. In DNA, the CDR3 is TGTGCCAGCAGTTTCCCCCGGAACACCATATATTTT. This sequence encodes CASSFPRNTIYF.

The rearrangement uses TRBV5-1 and TRBJ2-1, with 16 bases aligning to TRBD2. CDR3 length: 14 amino acids. Germline V gene sequence: CDR1 SGHRS, CDR2 YFSETQ. V was clipped by 3 bases and J by 15 bases; unmatched bases: 6. CDR3 sequence reads: CASSSGLAGGRWFF. The CDR3 DNA follows: TGCGCCAGCAGCTCGGGACTAGCGGGAGGGAGGTGGTTCTTC.